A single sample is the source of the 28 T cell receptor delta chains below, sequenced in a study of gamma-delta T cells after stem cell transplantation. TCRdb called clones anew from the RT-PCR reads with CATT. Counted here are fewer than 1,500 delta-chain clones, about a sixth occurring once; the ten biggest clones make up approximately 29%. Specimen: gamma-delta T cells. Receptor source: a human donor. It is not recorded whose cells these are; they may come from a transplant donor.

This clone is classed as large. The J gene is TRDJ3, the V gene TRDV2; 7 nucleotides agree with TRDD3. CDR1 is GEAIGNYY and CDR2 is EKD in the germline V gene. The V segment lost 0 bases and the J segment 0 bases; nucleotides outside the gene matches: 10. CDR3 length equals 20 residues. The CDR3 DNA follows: TGTGCCTGTGACACCGTTACTGGGGATGGGAGCTCCTGGGACACCCGACAGATGTTTTTC. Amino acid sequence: CACDTVTGDGSSWDTRQMFF.

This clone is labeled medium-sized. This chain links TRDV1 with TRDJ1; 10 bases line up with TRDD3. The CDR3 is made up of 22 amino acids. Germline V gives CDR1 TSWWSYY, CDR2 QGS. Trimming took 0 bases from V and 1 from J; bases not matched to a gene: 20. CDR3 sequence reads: CALGELVVSLRLGGYGTDKLIF. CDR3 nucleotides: TGTGCTCTTGGGGAACTAGTTGTATCGCTACGCCTGGGGGGATACGGCACCGATAAACTCATCTTT.

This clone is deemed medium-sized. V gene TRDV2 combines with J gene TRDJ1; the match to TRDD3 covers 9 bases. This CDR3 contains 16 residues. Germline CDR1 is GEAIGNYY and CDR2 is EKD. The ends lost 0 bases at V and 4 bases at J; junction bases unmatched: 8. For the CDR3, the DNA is TGTGCCTGTGACACCCTACTGGGGGACGACCTCGATAAACTCATCTTT. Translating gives CACDTLLGDDLDKLIF.

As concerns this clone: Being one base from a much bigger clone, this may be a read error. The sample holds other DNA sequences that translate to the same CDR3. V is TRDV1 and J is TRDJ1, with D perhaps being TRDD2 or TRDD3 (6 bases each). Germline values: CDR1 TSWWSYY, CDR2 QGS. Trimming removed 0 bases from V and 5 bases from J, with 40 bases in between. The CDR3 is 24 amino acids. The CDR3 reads CALGELPIFLFLYWRLGETDKLIF. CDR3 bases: TGTGCTCTTGGGGAACTACCGATCTTCCTTTTCTTGTACTGGAGACTGGGAGAGACTGATAAACTCATCTTT.

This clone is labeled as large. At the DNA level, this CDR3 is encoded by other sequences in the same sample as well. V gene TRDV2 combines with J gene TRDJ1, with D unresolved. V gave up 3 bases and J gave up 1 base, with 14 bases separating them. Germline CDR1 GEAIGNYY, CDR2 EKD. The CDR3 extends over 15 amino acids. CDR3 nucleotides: TGTGCCTGTGACCCGATAGAGGTTCGCACCGATAAACTCATCTTT. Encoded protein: CACDPIEVRTDKLIF.

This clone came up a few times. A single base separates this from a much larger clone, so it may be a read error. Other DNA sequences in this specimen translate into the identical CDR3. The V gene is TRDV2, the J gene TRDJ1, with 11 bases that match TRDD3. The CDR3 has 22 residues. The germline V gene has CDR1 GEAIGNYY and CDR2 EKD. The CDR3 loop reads CACDTVANWGINAPSNTDKLIF. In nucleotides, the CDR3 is TGCGCCTGTGACACCGTAGCAAACTGGGGGATAAACGCCCCGTCCAACACCGATAAACTCATCTTT.

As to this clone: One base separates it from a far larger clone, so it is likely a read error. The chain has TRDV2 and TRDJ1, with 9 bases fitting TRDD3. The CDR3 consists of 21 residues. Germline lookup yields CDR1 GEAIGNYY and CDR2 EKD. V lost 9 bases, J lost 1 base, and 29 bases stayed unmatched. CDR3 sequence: CARAPLGGVREGDTLTDKLIF. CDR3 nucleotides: TGTGCCCGTGCGCCCCTGGGCGGGGTGAGAGAAGGGGATACGCTCACCGATAAACTCATCTTT.

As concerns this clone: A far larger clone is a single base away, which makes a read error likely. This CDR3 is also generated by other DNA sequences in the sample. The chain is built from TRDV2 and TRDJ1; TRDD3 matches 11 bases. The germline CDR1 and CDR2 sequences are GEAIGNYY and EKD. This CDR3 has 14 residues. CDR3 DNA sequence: TGCGCCTGTGTCGAACTGGGGGATAAGTCGGAACTCATCTTT. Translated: CACVELGDKSELIF.

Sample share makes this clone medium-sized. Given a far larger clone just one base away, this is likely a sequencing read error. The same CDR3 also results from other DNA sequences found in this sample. CDR3 DNA: TGTGCCTGTGTCGAGCTGGGGGATAAGTCGGAACTCATCTTT. This encodes CACVELGDKSELIF. The J gene is TRDJ1, the V gene TRDV2; 10 bases match TRDD3. Per the germline V gene, CDR1 is GEAIGNYY and CDR2 is EKD. J was trimmed by 9 bases and V by 5 bases; bases with no gene match: 11. The CDR3 covers 14 residues.

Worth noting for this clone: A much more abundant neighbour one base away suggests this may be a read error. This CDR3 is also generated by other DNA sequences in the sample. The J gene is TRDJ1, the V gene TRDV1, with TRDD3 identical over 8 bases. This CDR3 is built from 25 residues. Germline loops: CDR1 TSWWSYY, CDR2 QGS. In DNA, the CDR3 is TGTGCCCTTGGGGAACCCCTAGTCGGGTCCATCATACTGGGGGCCAATCCCGAGGAAACCGATAAACTCATCTTT. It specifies CALGEPLVGSIILGANPEETDKLIF.

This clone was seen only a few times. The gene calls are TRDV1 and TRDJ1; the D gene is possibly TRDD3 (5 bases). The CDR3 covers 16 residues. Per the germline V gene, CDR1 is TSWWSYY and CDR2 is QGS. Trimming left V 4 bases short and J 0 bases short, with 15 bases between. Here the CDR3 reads CALGVTGSLYTDKLIF. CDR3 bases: TGTGCTCTTGGGGTCACGGGATCCCTGTACACCGATAAACTCATCTTT.

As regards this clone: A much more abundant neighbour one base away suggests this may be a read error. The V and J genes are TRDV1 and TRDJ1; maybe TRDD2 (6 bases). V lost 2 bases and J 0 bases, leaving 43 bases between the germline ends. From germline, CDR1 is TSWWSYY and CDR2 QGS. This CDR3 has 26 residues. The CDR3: CALGELAFRYEILVILPPGYTDKLIF. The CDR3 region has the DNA TGTGCTCTTGGGGAATTGGCCTTCCGTTACGAGATACTGGTGATACTCCCCCCTGGGTACACCGATAAACTCATCTTT.

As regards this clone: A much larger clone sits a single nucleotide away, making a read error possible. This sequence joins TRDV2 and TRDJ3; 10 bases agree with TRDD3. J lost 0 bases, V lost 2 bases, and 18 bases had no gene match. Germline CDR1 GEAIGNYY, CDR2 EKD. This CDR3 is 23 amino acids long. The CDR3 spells CACDRVLGDPFPLSSWDTRQMFF. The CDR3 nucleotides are TGTGCCTGTGACAGAGTACTGGGGGATCCCTTTCCACTTTCCTCCTGGGACACCCGACAGATGTTTTTC.

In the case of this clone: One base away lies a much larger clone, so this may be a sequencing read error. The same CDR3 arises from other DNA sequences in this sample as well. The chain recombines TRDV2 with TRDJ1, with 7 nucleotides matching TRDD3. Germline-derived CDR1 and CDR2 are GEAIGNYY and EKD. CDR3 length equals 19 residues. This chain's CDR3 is CACDTVSSLGGRYTDKLIF. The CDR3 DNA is TGTGCCTGTGACACCGTGTCGAGTCTTGGGGGACGGTACACCGATAAACTCATCTTC.

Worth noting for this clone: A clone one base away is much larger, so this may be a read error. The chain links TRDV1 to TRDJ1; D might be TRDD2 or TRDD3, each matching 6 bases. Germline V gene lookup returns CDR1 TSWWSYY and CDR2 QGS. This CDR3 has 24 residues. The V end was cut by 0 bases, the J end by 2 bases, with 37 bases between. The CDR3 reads CALGELPIFLSLYWRLGETDKLIF. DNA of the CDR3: TGTGCTCTTGGGGAACTACCGATCTTCCTTTCCTTGTACTGGAGACTGGGAGAGACCGATAAACTCATCTTT.

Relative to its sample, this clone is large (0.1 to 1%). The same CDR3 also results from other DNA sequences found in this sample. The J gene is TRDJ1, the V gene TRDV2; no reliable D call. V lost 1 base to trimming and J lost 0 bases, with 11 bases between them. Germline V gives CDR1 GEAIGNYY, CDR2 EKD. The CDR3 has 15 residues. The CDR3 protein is CACDTLEGYTDKLIF. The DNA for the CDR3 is TGTGCCTGTGACACGCTGGAGGGTTACACCGATAAACTCATCTTT.

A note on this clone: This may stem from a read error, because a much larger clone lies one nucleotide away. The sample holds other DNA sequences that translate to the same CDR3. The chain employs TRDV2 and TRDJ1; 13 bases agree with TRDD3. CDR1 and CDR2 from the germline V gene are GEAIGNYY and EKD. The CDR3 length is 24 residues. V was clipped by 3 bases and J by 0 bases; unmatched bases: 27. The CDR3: CACDSLTGGYAFEPKALYTDKLIF. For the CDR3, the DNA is TGTGCCTGTGACTCCCTTACTGGGGGATACGCGTTTGAACCGAAAGCCCTGTACACCGATAAACTCATCTTT.

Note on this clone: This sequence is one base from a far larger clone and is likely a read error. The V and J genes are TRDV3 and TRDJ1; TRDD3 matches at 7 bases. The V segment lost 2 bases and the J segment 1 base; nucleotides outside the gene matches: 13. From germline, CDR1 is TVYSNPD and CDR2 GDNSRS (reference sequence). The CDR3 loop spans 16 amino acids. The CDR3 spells CAFYAVGDWVTDKLIF. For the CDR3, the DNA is TGTGCCTTTTACGCGGTGGGGGACTGGGTCACCGATAAACTCATCTTT.

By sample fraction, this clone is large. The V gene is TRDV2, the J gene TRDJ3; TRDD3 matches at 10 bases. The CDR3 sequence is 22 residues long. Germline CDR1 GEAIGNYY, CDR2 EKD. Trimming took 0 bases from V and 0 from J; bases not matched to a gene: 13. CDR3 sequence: CACDTAPTGGSPRSWDTRQMFF. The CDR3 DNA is TGTGCCTGTGACACCGCCCCTACTGGGGGATCCCCTCGCTCCTGGGACACCCGACAGATGTTTTTC.

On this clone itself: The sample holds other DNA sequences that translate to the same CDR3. The CDR3 reads CALGERRPPSLGYWGTGVNTDKLIF. The CDR3, as DNA: TGTGCTCTTGGGGAACGGAGGCCCCCCTCCCTAGGGTACTGGGGGACCGGGGTAAACACCGATAAACTCATCTTT. The chain employs TRDV1 and TRDJ1; TRDD3 matches at 9 bases. CDR1 TSWWSYY and CDR2 QGS come from the germline V gene. V shed 1 base, J shed 0 bases, and the junction held 30 bases outside the gene matches. The CDR3 contains 25 residues.

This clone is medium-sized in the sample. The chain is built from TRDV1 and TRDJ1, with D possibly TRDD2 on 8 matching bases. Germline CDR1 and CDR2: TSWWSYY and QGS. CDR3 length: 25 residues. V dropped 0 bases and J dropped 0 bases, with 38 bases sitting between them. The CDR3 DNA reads TGTGCTCTTGGGGAACTTCCTCTCGTCCTGGCTTCCTACGGGACTGGGGACTCGTACACCGATAAACTCATCTTT. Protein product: CALGELPLVLASYGTGDSYTDKLIF.

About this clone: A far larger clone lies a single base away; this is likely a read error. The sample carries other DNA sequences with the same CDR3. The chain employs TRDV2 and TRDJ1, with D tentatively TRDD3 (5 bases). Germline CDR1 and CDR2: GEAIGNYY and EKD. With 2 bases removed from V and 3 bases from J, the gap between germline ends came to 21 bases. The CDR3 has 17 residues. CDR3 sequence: CACDRLGDPTNSDKLIF. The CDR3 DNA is TGTGCCTGTGACAGGCTTGGGGACCCGACTAATTCCGATAAACTCATCTTT.

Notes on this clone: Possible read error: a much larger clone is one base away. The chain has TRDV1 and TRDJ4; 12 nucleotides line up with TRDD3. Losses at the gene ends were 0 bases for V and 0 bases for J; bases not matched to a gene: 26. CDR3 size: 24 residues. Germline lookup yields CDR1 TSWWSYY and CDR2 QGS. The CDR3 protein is CALGELPTPQNWGIPTSTSRPLIF. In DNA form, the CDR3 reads TGTGCTCTTGGGGAACTTCCTACGCCACAGAACTGGGGGATACCTACATCCACCTCCAGACCCCTGATCTTT.

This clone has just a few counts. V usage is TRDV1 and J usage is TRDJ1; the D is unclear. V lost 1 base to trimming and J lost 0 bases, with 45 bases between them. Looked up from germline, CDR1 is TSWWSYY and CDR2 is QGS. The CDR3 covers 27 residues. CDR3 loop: CALGEPHLCSFRSPRHLCDLYTDKLIF. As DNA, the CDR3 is TGTGCTCTTGGGGAACCCCACCTTTGTTCATTTCGTTCCCCTCGGCACCTATGTGACCTGTACACCGATAAACTCATCTTT.

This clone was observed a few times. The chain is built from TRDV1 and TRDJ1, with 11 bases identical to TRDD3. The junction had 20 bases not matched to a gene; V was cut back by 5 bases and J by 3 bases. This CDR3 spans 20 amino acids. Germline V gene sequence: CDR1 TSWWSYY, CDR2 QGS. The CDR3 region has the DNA TGTGCTCTTGGGCTCCGAGGGAGGTTCCCCCCCTGGGGGATACCCGATAAACTCATCTTT. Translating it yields CALGLRGRFPPWGIPDKLIF.

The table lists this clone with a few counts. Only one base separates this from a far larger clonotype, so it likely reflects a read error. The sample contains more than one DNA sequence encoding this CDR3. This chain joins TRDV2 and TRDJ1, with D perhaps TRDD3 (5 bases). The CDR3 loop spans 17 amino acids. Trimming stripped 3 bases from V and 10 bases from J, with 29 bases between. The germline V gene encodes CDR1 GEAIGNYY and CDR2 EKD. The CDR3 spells CACDASLLTGGSGGLIF. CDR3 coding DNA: TGTGCCTGTGACGCCAGCCTGCTTACTGGAGGGTCGGGTGGACTCATCTTT.

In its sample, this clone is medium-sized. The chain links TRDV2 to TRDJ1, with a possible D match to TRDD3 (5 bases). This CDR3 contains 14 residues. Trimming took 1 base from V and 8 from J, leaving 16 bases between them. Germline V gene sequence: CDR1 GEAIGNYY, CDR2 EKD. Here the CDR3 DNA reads TGTGCCTGTGACACGCTCGGCGTACTGGACAAACTCATCTTT. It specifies CACDTLGVLDKLIF.

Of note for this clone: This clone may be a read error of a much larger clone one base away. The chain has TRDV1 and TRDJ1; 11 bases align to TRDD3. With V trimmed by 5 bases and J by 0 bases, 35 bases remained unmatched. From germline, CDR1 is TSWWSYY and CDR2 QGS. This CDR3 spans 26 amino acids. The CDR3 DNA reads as TGTGCTCTTGGGCTAGACGAACCCGGTCCTCCAGGATTCTGGGGGATACCCGAAGATAACACCGATAAACTCATCTTT. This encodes CALGLDEPGPPGFWGIPEDNTDKLIF.